A selection of T cell receptor beta chains follows, all from one sample in a study of graft-versus-host responses after intestinal transplantation. Only in-frame clones appear in the TCRdb table, and some are missing; sequencing was by immunoSEQ multiplex PCR. The table shows some 66,000 clones, with under 90% occurring only once. The sample consisted of ileum tissue, taken 357 days after transplant. The source is a human patient who received an intestinal transplant, so some T cells may come from the graft donor. Each CDR3 is given with its conserved first and last residue. Each record gives: CDR3 length, V gene, J gene, D gene, clone size, CDR3 protein, CDR3 DNA. A D gene is named only where the DNA matches it firmly. Size tells how often a clone was seen (once, few, many) or the class of an expanded clone, and some rows leave it out.

>13|TRBV15|TRBJ2-1|-|once
CATSRKRYNEQFF
TGTGCCACCAGCAGAAAAAGATACAATGAGCAGTTCTTC
>14|TRBV5-1|TRBJ2-1|-|-
CASSSGSSYNEQFF
TGCGCCAGCAGCTCAGGGAGCTCCTACAATGAGCAGTTCTTC
>15|TRBV28|TRBJ2-7|TRBD1|-
CASRPGQGPSYEQYF
TGTGCCAGCAGACCCGGACAGGGTCCCTCCTACGAGCAGTACTTC
>16|TRBV5-4|TRBJ2-1|-|-
CASSLPGGGPRNEQFF
TGTGCCAGCAGCTTGCCAGGGGGAGGGCCCAGGAATGAGCAGTTCTTC
>14|TRBV19|TRBJ2-1|-|-
CASSISRGRNEQFF
TGTGCCAGTAGTATATCCAGGGGACGCAATGAGCAGTTCTTC
>15|TRBV28|TRBJ1-2|-|-
CASSFSFVVAYGYTF
TGTGCCAGCAGTTTCTCCTTCGTAGTCGCCTATGGCTACACCTTC
>16|TRBV9|TRBJ2-1|-|-
CASSVAGPPPYNEQFF
TGTGCCAGCAGCGTAGCGGGACCCCCTCCTTACAATGAGCAGTTCTTC
>15|TRBV7-2|TRBJ1-2|TRBD1|-
CASSLDGGTGGGYTF
TGTGCCAGCAGCTTAGATGGCGGGACAGGGGGTGGCTACACCTTC
>12|TRBV13|TRBJ2-7|TRBD2|-
CASSLAGYEQYF
TGTGCCAGCAGCCTAGCGGGGTACGAGCAGTACTTC
>16|TRBV23-1|TRBJ2-7|-|-
CASSQSGTHAYYEQYF
TGCGCCAGCAGTCAGTCGGGGACTCACGCATACTACGAGCAGTACTTC
>13|TRBV27|TRBJ2-7|TRBD2|-
CASSLGGSYEQYF
TGTGCCAGCAGTTTGGGAGGGTCCTACGAGCAGTACTTC
>15|TRBV6-5|TRBJ1-2|-|-
CASSRNGLINYGYTF
TGTGCCAGCAGCCGCAACGGATTAATCAACTATGGCTACACCTTC
>16|TRBV4-1|TRBJ2-5|-|-
CASSQEQGRIQETQYF
TGCGCCAGCAGCCAAGAGCAGGGGAGGATACAAGAGACCCAGTACTTC
>11|TRBV30|TRBJ2-1|-|-
CAWRAGVEQFF
TGTGCCTGGAGGGCAGGGGTTGAGCAGTTCTTC
>15|TRBV28|TRBJ2-7|TRBD1|-
CASGPTGGAGYEQYF
TGTGCCAGCGGGCCCACAGGGGGCGCGGGCTACGAGCAGTACTTC
>16|TRBV27|TRBJ1-1|-|-
CASISPSGARFTEAFF
TGTGCCAGCATCTCCCCCTCGGGGGCGCGTTTTACTGAAGCTTTCTTT
>14|TRBV4-1|TRBJ1-5|TRBD1|-
CAVIHRGANQPQHF
TGCGCCGTAATACACAGGGGCGCCAATCAGCCCCAGCATTTT
>15|TRBV15|TRBJ2-3|TRBD2|-
CATSRSSGGPDTQYF
TGTGCCACCAGCAGATCTAGCGGGGGCCCGGATACGCAGTATTTT
>15|TRBV10-3|TRBJ2-7|-|-
CAISEAGTPTYEQYF
TGTGCCATCAGTGAAGCCGGGACACCCACCTACGAGCAGTACTTC
>16|TRBV4-2|TRBJ1-3|-|once
CASSQPGQSSGNTIYF
TGTGCCAGCAGCCAACCGGGGCAAAGCTCTGGAAACACCATATATTTT
>16|TRBV27|TRBJ2-7|TRBD2|-
CASSPGLAGGPGEQYF
TGTGCCAGCAGTCCAGGACTAGCGGGAGGGCCGGGGGAGCAGTACTTC
>14|TRBV6-5|TRBJ1-2|TRBD1|once
CASRRQGVAYGYTF
TGTGCCAGCAGAAGACAGGGGGTTGCCTATGGCTACACCTTC
>15|TRBV6-1|TRBJ2-1|TRBD2|-
CAYSSGRSSYNEQFF
TGTGCCTACTCTAGCGGGAGGAGCTCCTACAATGAGCAGTTCTTC
>13|TRBV27|TRBJ2-2|-|-
CASTRPGSPELFF
TGTGCCAGCACCCGACCCGGGTCGCCGGAGCTGTTTTTT
>14|TRBV6-1|TRBJ2-7|-|-
CASSEGSYSYEQYF
TGTGCCAGCAGCGAGGGGTCCTACTCCTACGAGCAGTACTTC
>14|TRBV19|TRBJ1-3|-|-
CASSIGPGGNTIYF
TGTGCCAGTAGTATAGGCCCGGGAGGAAACACCATATATTTT
>13|TRBV7-9|TRBJ1-3|-|-
CASSLVPGNTIYF
TGTGCCAGCAGCTTAGTGCCTGGAAACACCATATATTTT
>15|TRBV5-6|TRBJ2-5|TRBD2|-
CASSFGGGYQETQYF
TGTGCCAGCAGCTTCGGCGGGGGGTACCAAGAGACCCAGTACTTC
>17|TRBV7-9|TRBJ2-7|TRBD2|-
CASSLGKGRDYNYEQYF
TGTGCCAGCAGCTTAGGAAAAGGTAGGGACTACAATTACGAGCAGTACTTC
>17|TRBV5-4|TRBJ2-1|-|-
CASSLEASFISYNEQFF
TGTGCCAGCAGCCTCGAGGCTAGCTTCATCTCCTACAATGAGCAGTTCTTC
>15|TRBV2|TRBJ2-1|TRBD1|once
CASSDLRQGFNEQFF
TGTGCCAGCAGTGACCTGCGACAGGGGTTCAATGAGCAGTTCTTC
>14|TRBV7-3|TRBJ2-5|TRBD1|-
CASSTTGDQETQYF
TGTGCCAGCAGCACAACAGGGGACCAAGAGACCCAGTACTTC
>12|TRBV7-2|TRBJ2-7|-|-
CASSQDLYEQYF
TGTGCCAGCAGCCAGGACCTCTACGAGCAGTACTTC
>14|TRBV14|TRBJ2-5|-|-
CASSLLRARETQYF
TGTGCCAGCAGCCTTCTTAGGGCCCGGGAGACCCAGTACTTC
>20|TRBV28|TRBJ2-6|-|-
CASSPRDRIISISGANVLTF
TGTGCCAGCAGTCCCCGAGACAGGATAATTTCCATCTCTGGGGCCAACGTCCTGACTTTC